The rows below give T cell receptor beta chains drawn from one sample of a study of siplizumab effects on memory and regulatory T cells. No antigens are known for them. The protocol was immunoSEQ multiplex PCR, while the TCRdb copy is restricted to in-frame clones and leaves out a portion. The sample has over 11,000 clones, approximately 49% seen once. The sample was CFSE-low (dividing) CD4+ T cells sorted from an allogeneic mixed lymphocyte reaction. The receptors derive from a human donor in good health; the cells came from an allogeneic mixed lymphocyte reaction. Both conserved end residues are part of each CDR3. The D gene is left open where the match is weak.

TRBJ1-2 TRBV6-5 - CASSYEGSGYGYTF
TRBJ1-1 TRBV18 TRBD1 CASSGQKNTEAFF
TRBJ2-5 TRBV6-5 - CASSYSGGAGETQYF
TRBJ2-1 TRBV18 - CASSPQLNTEQFF
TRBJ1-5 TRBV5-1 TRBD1 CASSLGFTGTGGHQPQHF
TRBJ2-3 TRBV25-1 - CASSELGGGTGGDTQYF
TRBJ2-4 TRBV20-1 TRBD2 CSAGGWGGF
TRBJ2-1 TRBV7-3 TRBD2 CARDTSGSYRNEQFF
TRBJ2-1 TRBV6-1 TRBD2 CASSELAAFF
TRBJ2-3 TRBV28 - CASSPPGLSTDTQYF
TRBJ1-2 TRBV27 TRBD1 CASSPRQGVGYTF
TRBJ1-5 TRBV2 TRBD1 CASREQGFENQPQHF
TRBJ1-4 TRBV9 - CASSVAPDSVNEKLFF
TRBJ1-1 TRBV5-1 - CASSQHGMNTEAFF
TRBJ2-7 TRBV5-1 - CASSWRDGTFSYEQYF
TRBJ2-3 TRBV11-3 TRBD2 CASSLGPLAGGGYTDTQYF
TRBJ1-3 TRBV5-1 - CASSLAGVSSGNTIYF
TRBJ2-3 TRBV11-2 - CASSRPVGDTQYF
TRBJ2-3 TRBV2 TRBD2 CASSEIAGMLSDTQYF
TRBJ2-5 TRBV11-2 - CASSPDGPQETQYF
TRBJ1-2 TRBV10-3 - CAIHGGVEYGYTF
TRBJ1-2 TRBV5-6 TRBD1 CASSLAGQGSSYGYTF
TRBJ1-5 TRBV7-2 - CASSPTGHQPQHF
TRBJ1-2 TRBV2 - CASSEASMRYGYTF
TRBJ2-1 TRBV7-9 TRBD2 CASSLAGGPDEQFF
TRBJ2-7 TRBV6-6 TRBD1 CASSHSGQTHEQYF
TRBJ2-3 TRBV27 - CASSVWSKSTDTQYF
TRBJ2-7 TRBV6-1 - CASRREVARVYEQYF
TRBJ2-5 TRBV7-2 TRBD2 CASSLAGGAMGETQYF
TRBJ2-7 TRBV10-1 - CASRTSYEQYF
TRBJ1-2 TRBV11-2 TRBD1 CASSLVGLQGDGYTF
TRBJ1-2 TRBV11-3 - CASSSPVGATQGDYGYTF
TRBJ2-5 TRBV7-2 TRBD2 CASSLAASGGQETQYF